This T cell receptor beta chain was sequenced in a study of OX40 agonist ivuxolimab in advanced cancers. With respect to the entire study: The costimulatory receptor OX40 (CD134) was targeted by ivuxolimab, a fully human IgG2 agonistic monoclonal antibody. Partial responses occurred in three dose-escalation patients: two with cutaneous melanoma and one with hepatocellular carcinoma. Of the roughly 50 dose-escalation patients, hepatocellular carcinoma was present in about 19, melanoma in approximately 15, renal cell carcinoma in 9 and head and neck cancer in 9. Intravenous ivuxolimab was administered to patients every 2 weeks at six dose levels: 0.01, 0.1, 0.3, 1.5, 3 and 10 mg/kg. Peripheral TCRbeta sequencing was intended to test whether TCR sequence diversity was altered and clonal T-cell expansion was caused by ivuxolimab. In the dose-escalation cohort, around four fifths of patients were male, and the mean age was 60 years with a range of roughly 20 to 80. The paper reports the monotherapy dose-escalation portion (N of about 54 patients) of the phase I ivuxolimab trial. Patients were allowed to have had prior anti-PD-1, anti-PD-L1 or anti-CTLA-4 therapy, and approximately 39% of the dose-escalation patients had been treated with checkpoint inhibitors. Points the paper makes about the study in general: At doses of 0.1 to 3.0 mg/kg, clonal expansion of both CD4+ and CD8+ blood T cells was observed from baseline to week 6. On average, CD8+ T cells showed more expanded clones than CD4+ T cells after ivuxolimab. Partial responders in the 0.1-3.0 mg/kg groups had among the lowest normalized peripheral clonal expansion, especially among CD8+ T cells. Low levels of normalized T-cell clonal expansion were also seen in some nonresponding patients. Which antigens the clonally expanded peripheral T cells were specific for was not determined.

The trial excluded patients who had a history of autoimmune disease or who were on systemic immunosuppression. Peripheral blood for TCR sequencing was collected from all dose cohorts at baseline, on cycle 4 day 1, and on cycle 7 day 1. Samples came from an open-label, multicenter, first-in-human phase I dose-escalation trial of ivuxolimab. Adults with locally advanced or metastatic head and neck squamous cell, hepatocellular, melanoma or renal cell carcinoma were enrolled in the trial. Before TCR sequencing, CD4+ T cells and CD8+ T cells from peripheral blood were sorted into separate populations. As regards this clone: What antigen it recognizes has not been identified. No base qualities exist here, and no much larger clone lies one base off it.

The germline V gene specifies MNHNS as CDR1 and SASEGT as CDR2. A distance of 19 bases separates the germline ends of V and J, which lose 10 bases and 5 bases respectively. Its CDR3 holds 14 amino acids, cysteine through phenylalanine. The retained sequence is limited to the CDR3, 42 bases, with the frame set at the first base. To sequence the TCRbeta CDR3 region, genomic DNA was isolated from the sorted cells. The immunoSEQ Assay was used to sequence the TCRbeta CDR3 regions. Sourced from immuneACCESS, this table was stored by TCRdb with only in-frame sequences that have V and J called. A share of the clones is absent; for the studies checked, an unresolved V gene accounts for under half, and the remainder has no known explanation. In all, the sample holds about 69,000 clones, and about 90% of those were seen once. About 10% of the sample comes from the top ten.

The rearranged segments are TRBV6-1 and TRBJ2-3; TRBD2 is a possible D gene, resting on 5 matching bases. The origin of this receptor is an adult with an advanced solid tumor such as melanoma, head and neck, liver or kidney cancer. The material sequenced was CD4+ or CD8+ T cells sorted from blood, taken in a trial of the OX40 agonist ivuxolimab. The bases read TGTGCCACCAGGAGGCTCCCTGATAAAGATACGCAGTATTTT. It encodes CATRRLPDKDTQYF.